The 27 T cell receptor beta chains below all came from one sample that was sequenced in a study of blood T cell repertoires in COVID-19. Profiled with immunoSEQ multiplex PCR; TCRdb holds only in-frame clones, not every one. In the table there are approximately 300,000 clones, about 90% of which are singletons. Material: peripheral blood. These receptors were collected from a woman under 40 with COVID-19, enrolled during active disease.

The gene calls are TRBV18 and TRBJ2-3; the match to TRBD1 covers 8 bases. The CDR3 runs 15 residues. Germline CDR1 is KGHSH and CDR2 is LQKENI. J was trimmed by 1 base and V by 6 bases; bases with no gene match: 6. The CDR3 nucleotides read TGTGCCAGCTCGCGTCGGACAGGGCGCACAGATACGCAGTATTTT. Its translation is CASSRRTGRTDTQYF.

This clone was counted a single time. A read error may produce the germline difference seen at one junction end. J is TRBJ1-1 and V is TRBV5-4; perhaps TRBD1 as D (5 bases). Germline V gene data show CDR1 as SGHNT and CDR2 as YYREEE (reference sequence). The CDR3 has 12 amino acids. The CDR3 loop is CASSLPGGDPFF. CDR3 coding DNA: TGTGCCAGCAGTCTCCCGGGGGGGGATCCTTTTTTT.

Points on this clone: This CDR3 is also generated by other DNA sequences in the sample. V is TRBV9 and J is TRBJ1-1, with a possible D match to TRBD1 (5 bases). The CDR3 consists of 14 residues. CDR1 SGDLS and CDR2 YYNGEE come from the germline V gene. V lost 0 bases and J 5 bases, leaving 11 bases between the germline ends. The DNA of the CDR3 is TGTGCCAGCAGCGTAGGGCAGGGAGGAACTGAAGCTTTCTTT. Residues: CASSVGQGGTEAFF.

V and J are TRBV19 and TRBJ1-6, with D tentatively TRBD1 (5 bases). The CDR3 consists of 14 residues. With 6 bases removed from V and 5 bases from J, the gap between germline ends came to 11 bases. CDR1 is LNHDA, CDR2 SQIVND, per germline (reference sequence). For the CDR3, the DNA is TGTGCCAGTAGCACGGGACTCGATAATTCACCCCTCCACTTT. It specifies CASSTGLDNSPLHF.

The rearrangement joins TRBV2 to TRBJ1-5; 8 bases are shared with TRBD1. The V gene end was trimmed by 3 bases and the J gene end by 6 bases; junction bases not matched to a gene: 16. CDR1 is SNHLY, CDR2 FYNNEI, per germline. The CDR3 contains 18 residues. CDR3 sequence reads: CASSDRDRTYTSGQPQHF. In nucleotides, the CDR3 is TGTGCCAGCAGTGACCGGGACAGGACATATACCTCAGGTCAGCCCCAGCATTTT.

This clone was detected a few times. The chain carries TRBV2 and TRBJ1-1; D might be TRBD1 (5 bases). Germline assignment: CDR1 SNHLY and CDR2 FYNNEI. V shed 6 bases and J shed 5 bases, with 13 bases lying between them. This CDR3 has 13 amino acids. The CDR3 is CASRQAGETEAFF. DNA for the CDR3: TGTGCCAGCAGACAGGCTGGGGAAACTGAAGCTTTCTTT.

The chain employs TRBV5-6 and TRBJ2-5; TRBD1 matches 7 bases. The CDR3 loop spans 14 amino acids. The junction had 3 bases not matched to a gene; V was cut back by 1 base and J by 3 bases. Germline V gene sequence: CDR1 SGHDT, CDR2 YYEEEE. The CDR3 region is CASSLFQGEETQYF. In nucleotides, the CDR3 is TGTGCCAGCAGCTTGTTTCAGGGGGAAGAGACCCAGTACTTC. The entire variable domain, with the rest obtained from reference TRBV5-6 and TRBJ2-5, is as follows: DAGVTQSPTHLIKTRGQQVTLRCSPKSGHDTVSWYQQALGQGPQFIFQYYEEEERQRGNFPDRFSGHQFPNYSSELNVNALLLGDSALYLCASSLFQGEETQYFGPGTRLLVL.

The chain carries TRBV5-1 and TRBJ2-3; 9 nucleotides line up with TRBD2. The CDR3 contains 15 residues. The V segment lost 1 base and the J segment 4 bases; nucleotides outside the gene matches: 4. CDR1 SGHRS and CDR2 YFSETQ come from the germline V gene. CDR3 amino acids: CASSLMRGGADTQYF. The CDR3 bases are TGCGCCAGCAGCTTGATGCGGGGGGGCGCAGATACGCAGTATTTT. Full variable domain (missing parts from reference TRBV5-1 and TRBJ2-3): KAGVTQTPRYLIKTRGQQVTLSCSPISGHRSVSWYQQTPGQGLQFLFEYFSETQRNKGNFPGRFSGRQFSNSRSEMNVSTLELGDSALYLCASSLMRGGADTQYFGPGTRLTVL.

Only one count was recorded for this clone. The chain employs TRBV5-5 and TRBJ1-1; possibly TRBD1 for D (5 bases). V was trimmed by 4 bases and J by 5 bases, leaving 12 bases between them. The CDR3 length is 13 residues. The germline V gene has CDR1 SGHKS and CDR2 YYEKEE (reference sequence). CDR3 residues: CASSRVPGTEAFF. In nucleotides, the CDR3 is TGTGCCAGCAGCCGGGTGCCAGGGACTGAAGCTTTCTTT.

The gene calls are TRBV9 and TRBJ2-2; 7 bases fit TRBD1. The CDR3 extends over 16 amino acids. The V gene's germline CDR1 is SGDLS and CDR2 YYNGEE. V trimming: 4 bases; J trimming: 6 bases; junction bases outside the gene matches: 12. The CDR3 is CASSTQQGIRSGELFF. CDR3 DNA: TGTGCCAGCAGCACCCAACAGGGGATACGCTCCGGGGAGCTGTTTTTT.

This chain uses TRBV15 with TRBJ2-7; 12 positions match TRBD1. Per germline, CDR1 LNHNV and CDR2 YYDKDF (reference sequence). J lost 5 bases, V lost 1 base, and 21 bases had no gene match. CDR3 length: 21 residues. The CDR3 DNA follows: TGTGCCACCAGCAGAGCCTGGGGTATGGGACAGGGGGCGAAAGGGTCGAACGAGCAGTACTTC. Translating it yields CATSRAWGMGQGAKGSNEQYF.

The chain combines TRBV3-1 (or the pseudogene TRBV3-2) with TRBJ1-3, with D perhaps matching TRBD1 (6 bases). The germline V gene has CDR1 LGHDT and CDR2 YNNKEL (reference sequence). The CDR3 runs 15 residues. Trimming shortened V by 1 base and J by 2 bases, and 9 bases separated the two germline ends. The CDR3 loop reads CASSQGQGTGNTIYF. The CDR3 DNA is TGTGCCAGCAGCCAAGGGCAGGGGACTGGAAACACCATATATTTT.

This clone was counted once. This chain joins TRBV19 and TRBJ2-1, with TRBD1 matching 9 bases. Trimming cost V 7 bases and J 10 bases; bases outside gene matches: 5. The CDR3 totals 12 residues. The germline gives CDR1 LNHDA, CDR2 SQIVND (reference sequence). CDR3 coding DNA: TGTGCCAGTAAGGGACAGGGTTGGGAGCAGTTCTTC. Translated: CASKGQGWEQFF.

This clone showed up just once. The chain joins TRBV3-1 (or the pseudogene TRBV3-2) to TRBJ2-7; no clear D gene. V gave up 1 base and J gave up 6 bases, with 10 bases separating them. Germline loops: CDR1 LGHDT, CDR2 YNNKEL (reference sequence). This CDR3 spans 13 amino acids. In DNA form, the CDR3 reads TGTGCCAGCAGCCAAGGCTCCCTAAGCGAGCAGTACTTC. This codes for CASSQGSLSEQYF.

The rearrangement links TRBV7-2 to TRBJ1-5; D not certain. Looked up from germline, CDR1 is SGHTA and CDR2 is FQGNSA. The CDR3 consists of 16 residues. V lost 0 bases, J lost 0 bases, and 9 bases lay in between. The CDR3 nucleotides read TGTGCCAGCAGCTTAGCCAGATCATATAGCAATCAGCCCCAGCATTTT. This gives the protein CASSLARSYSNQPQHF.

This clone was seen a handful of times. This chain joins TRBV14 and TRBJ2-7; 8 bases agree with TRBD1. The germline V gene has CDR1 SGHDN and CDR2 FVKESK. The CDR3 runs 15 residues. V lost 2 bases to trimming and J lost 3 bases; unmatched junction nucleotides: 6. The chain's CDR3 is CASSQQPGGLYEQYF. The CDR3 region has the DNA TGTGCCAGCAGCCAACAGCCAGGGGGCCTCTACGAGCAGTACTTC.

V is TRBV19 and J is TRBJ1-1; TRBD1 matches 8 bases. J was trimmed by 4 bases and V by 2 bases; bases with no gene match: 6. CDR3 length: 15 residues. Germline V gene lookup returns CDR1 LNHDA and CDR2 SQIVND (reference sequence). CDR3 sequence reads: CASSIQGAPVTEAFF. The CDR3 coding sequence is TGTGCCAGTAGTATACAGGGGGCGCCGGTCACTGAAGCTTTCTTT.

The V gene is TRBV28, the J gene TRBJ1-3; a weak D match, TRBD1 (5 bases). This CDR3 is 15 amino acids long. CDR1 is MDHEN, CDR2 SYDVKM, per germline. Trimming took 2 bases from V and 0 from J, leaving 8 bases between them. CDR3 in DNA: TGTGCCAGCAGTTTAATCGGGGGCTCTGGAAACACCATATATTTT. This gives the protein CASSLIGGSGNTIYF. Full variable domain (outside the CDR3, taken from reference TRBV28 and TRBJ1-3): DVKVTQSSRYLVKRTGEKVFLECVQDMDHENMFWYRQDPGLGLRLIYFSYDVKMKEKGDIPEGYSVSREKKERFSLILESASTNQTSMYLCASSLIGGSGNTIYFGEGSWLTVV.

The genes are TRBV21-1 and TRBJ1-2; the DNA was not used to check the table's D call, TRBD1. TRBV21-1 represents a pseudogene. The CDR3 spans 12 residues. CDR3 coding DNA: TGTGCCAGCACCAACAGGGACTATGGCTACACCTTC. Translation: CASTNRDYGYTF.

V usage is TRBV5-1 and J usage is TRBJ1-2; perhaps TRBD1 as D (5 bases). The length of the CDR3 is 14 residues. Between the trimmed V and J ends, which lost 4 bases and 6 bases, there was a span of 16 bases. Germline-derived CDR1 and CDR2 are SGHRS and YFSETQ. CDR3 DNA sequence: TGCGCCAGCAGCCTCCGGACACAAGGAGATGGCTACACCTTC. Translation: CASSLRTQGDGYTF.

This clone was detected many times. V and J are TRBV10-3 and TRBJ2-2; 9 bases align to TRBD1. V trimming: 6 bases; J trimming: 5 bases; junction bases outside the gene matches: 7. The CDR3 runs to 15 residues. The germline CDR1 and CDR2 sequences are ENHRY and SYGVKD. CDR3 bases: TGTGCCATCAGGACATGGGACAGGGCAACCGGGGAGCTGTTTTTT. Protein: CAIRTWDRATGELFF.

The genes are TRBV6-5 and TRBJ1-3, with D possibly being TRBD1 (6 bases). The CDR3 has 14 residues. The V end lost 7 bases, the J end lost 2 bases, and 12 bases lay between the germline ends. Looked up from germline, CDR1 is MNHEY and CDR2 is SVGAGI. In DNA, the CDR3 is TGTGCCAGCATGGGGGCAGGGCCTGGAAACACCATATATTTT. Translated, it gives CASMGAGPGNTIYF.

The chain has TRBV7-2 and TRBJ1-3; no definite D call. The CDR3 covers 14 residues. The germline V gene encodes CDR1 SGHTA and CDR2 FQGNSA. Trimming cost V 4 bases and J 3 bases, with 10 bases left between them. The CDR3, as DNA: TGTGCCAGCAGCTCACAGCAGCTTGGAAACACCATATATTTT. Amino acid sequence: CASSSQQLGNTIYF.

This clone was seen a single time. V usage is TRBV3-1 (or the pseudogene TRBV3-2) and J usage is TRBJ2-3; 7 bases are shared with TRBD2. Germline CDR1 is LGHDT and CDR2 is YNNKEL (reference sequence). V trimming: 4 bases; J trimming: 9 bases; junction bases outside the gene matches: 7. CDR3 length equals 13 residues. The CDR3 bases are TGTGCCAGCAGCCGGACTAGGTGGAGGACGCAGTATTTT. Translation: CASSRTRWRTQYF.

This clone was seen more than once but under ten times. The CDR3 DNA is TGCGCCAGCAGCCCCTCGACTGTTAACACCGGGGAGCTGTTTTTT. Translating it yields CASSPSTVNTGELFF. The chain carries TRBV5-1 and TRBJ2-2; D ambiguous. This CDR3 comprises 15 residues. The germline V and J ends were trimmed by 4 bases and 2 bases, with 12 bases remaining between them. The germline V gene encodes CDR1 SGHRS and CDR2 YFSETQ.

The rearrangement links TRBV27 to TRBJ2-7; D uncertain. Germline V gives CDR1 MNHEY, CDR2 SMNVEV (reference sequence). The CDR3 has 13 amino acids. V lost 5 bases to trimming and J lost 5 bases, with 13 bases between them. The CDR3 DNA sequence: TGTGCCAGCAGTAAGGAGAGTCGGGACGAGCAGTACTTC. It encodes CASSKESRDEQYF.

This chain links TRBV28 with TRBJ2-7, with D possibly TRBD2 on 5 matching bases. Germline lookup yields CDR1 MDHEN and CDR2 SYDVKM. V lost 8 bases and J 3 bases, leaving 17 bases between the germline ends. This CDR3 comprises 14 residues. The CDR3 region has the DNA TGTGCCAGCTCTTCACCCGGGGATAACTACGAGCAGTACGTC. It specifies CASSSPGDNYEQYV.